This T cell receptor beta chain was found in a study of beta chain features in type 1 diabetes. Study overall: Regarding age, gender and cell yields, patients proved similar to healthy donors. Points from the study as a whole: Among all four CD4+ subsets, Type 1 diabetes patients had TCRB CDR3s that were moderately but significantly shorter. Insertions were fewer and deletions more numerous at VDJ junctions in type 1 diabetes patients.

Remarks on this clone: Its antigen is as yet unknown.

The germline V gene has CDR1 LGHNA and CDR2 YNFKEQ. The CDR3 is 15 residues long. V was pared by 1 base and J by 5 bases, with 15 bases between. Investigators reverse transcribed all isolated RNA, so they sequenced expressed TCRB transcripts. Repertoires were generated with immunoSEQ multiplex PCR, while TCRdb's copy carries only in-frame clones and drops some. Of some 360,000 clones listed, 15% to 20% are singletons. This clonotype originated in a woman younger than 30 in good health. The V and J genes are TRBV4-2 and TRBJ2-7; D might be TRBD2 (6 bases). The material sequenced was naive CD4+ T cells from blood. The CDR3 DNA is TGTGCCAGCAGCCAAGCCCGCGGCGGGGCCCACGAGCAGTACTTC. Its translation is CASSQARGGAHEQYF.